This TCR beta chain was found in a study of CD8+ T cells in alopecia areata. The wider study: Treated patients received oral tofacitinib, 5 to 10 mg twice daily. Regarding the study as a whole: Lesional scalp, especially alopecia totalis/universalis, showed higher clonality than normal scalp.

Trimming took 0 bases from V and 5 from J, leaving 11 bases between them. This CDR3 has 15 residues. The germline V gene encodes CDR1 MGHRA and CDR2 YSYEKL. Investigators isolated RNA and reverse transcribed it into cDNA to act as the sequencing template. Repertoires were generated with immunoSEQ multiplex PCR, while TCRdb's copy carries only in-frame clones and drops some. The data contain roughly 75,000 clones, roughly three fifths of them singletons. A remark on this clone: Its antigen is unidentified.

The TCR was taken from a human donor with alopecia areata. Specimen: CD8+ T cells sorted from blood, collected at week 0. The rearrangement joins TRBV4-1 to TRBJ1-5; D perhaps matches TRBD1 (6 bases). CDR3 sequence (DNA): TGCGCCAGCAGCCAAGATACAGGGCGCCATCAGCCCCAGCATTTT. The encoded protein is CASSQDTGRHQPQHF.